Below are 21 T cell receptor beta chains sequenced from a single sample in a study of T cell responses to AZD1222 COVID-19 vaccine (dated by TCRdb to 2020 to 2023). Library preparation used the immunoSEQ multiplex PCR assay. In its TCRdb copy, this immuneACCESS table keeps in-frame sequences only and misses some clones. Where compared with another copy, unresolved V genes explain less than half of these, and the others have no known cause. The sample table contains approximately 140,000 clones; only one count was recorded for 80% to 95% of them. Over 0.85% of the sample is held by the ten biggest clonotypes. In light of the paper, this sample's time point label describes: baseline before first vaccination. The treatment or condition label on this specimen signifies: meningococcal conjugate vaccine given as trial control. The specimen comprised peripheral blood, sampled on day 0 of MenACWY control vaccination. These TCRs come from an adult in good health.

The chain has TRBV19 and TRBJ1-6, with unresolved D. The CDR3 covers 13 residues. Germline-derived CDR1 and CDR2 are LNHDA and SQIVND (reference sequence). The V gene lost 3 bases and the J gene lost 6 bases, with 6 bases spanning the gap. The CDR3 is CASSITSNSPLHF. The CDR3 DNA is TGTGCCAGTAGTATCACTAGTAATTCACCCCTCCACTTT.

Here the CDR3 DNA reads TGCAGCGTTGATTCCTTCGGGGACAAGTTTACCTATGGCTACACCTTC. Translation gives CSVDSFGDKFTYGYTF. The J gene is TRBJ1-2, the V gene TRBV29-1, with a tentative D call TRBD1 (6 bases). This CDR3 contains 16 residues. Deletions cut 3 bases from V and 4 bases from J, with 21 bases between. The V gene's germline CDR1 is SQVTM and CDR2 ANQGSEA. The complete variable domain, with remaining parts taken from reference TRBV29-1 and TRBJ1-2, reads SAVISQKPSRDICQRGTSLTIQCQVDSQVTMMFWYRQQPGQSLTLIATANQGSEATYESGFVIDKFPISRPNLTFSTLTVSNMSPEDSSIYLCSVDSFGDKFTYGYTFGSGTRLTVV.

About this clone: The sample carries other DNA sequences with the same CDR3. The chain employs TRBV7-9 and TRBJ1-2; tentatively, D is TRBD1 (5 bases). This CDR3 has 12 amino acids. Germline CDR1 is SEHNR and CDR2 is FQNEAQ (reference sequence). Between the trimmed V and J ends, which lost 5 bases and 6 bases, there was a span of 10 bases. This chain's CDR3 is CASSLGTNGYTF. The CDR3 DNA reads TGTGCCAGCAGCCTCGGGACGAATGGCTACACCTTC.

V usage is TRBV6-2 or TRBV6-3 and J usage is TRBJ2-7, with D unresolved. Germline assignment: CDR1 MNHEY and CDR2 SVGEGT. CDR3 length: 13 amino acids. V lost 0 bases to trimming and J lost 4 bases, with 7 bases between them. This CDR3 is CASSYSARYEQYF. The CDR3 DNA sequence: TGTGCCAGCAGTTACTCGGCAAGATACGAGCAGTACTTC.

This chain joins TRBV18 and TRBJ1-2; perhaps TRBD1 as D (6 bases). The V end lost 2 bases, the J end lost 0 bases, and 13 bases lay between the germline ends. Germline assignment: CDR1 KGHSH and CDR2 LQKENI. The CDR3 has 16 amino acids. CDR3 residues: CASSPSWWDTNYGYTF. The CDR3 DNA follows: TGTGCCAGCTCACCATCCTGGTGGGACACTAACTATGGCTACACCTTC.

V and J are TRBV9 and TRBJ1-3, with a possible D match to TRBD1 (5 bases). Trimming took off 3 bases at V and 4 bases at J, with 14 bases between the two ends. The CDR3 totals 15 residues. Germline V gives CDR1 SGDLS, CDR2 YYNGEE. DNA for the CDR3: TGTGCCAGCAGCGCGGGGGGTTATCCGGGAAACACCATATATTTT. Translated, it gives CASSAGGYPGNTIYF.

The rearrangement uses TRBV28 and TRBJ1-5; 9 nucleotides align to TRBD1. Germline loops: CDR1 MDHEN, CDR2 SYDVKM. V lost 5 bases, J lost 6 bases, and 8 bases stayed unmatched. There are 15 residues in the CDR3. The CDR3 nucleotides are TGTGCCAGCAGTGATACAGGGGGCTGGGGTCAGCCCCAGCATTTT. This codes for CASSDTGGWGQPQHF.

This chain uses TRBV4-1 with TRBJ1-4; 9 bases are a match to TRBD1. Germline CDR1 is MGHRA and CDR2 is YSYEKL. The length of the CDR3 is 16 residues. Unmatched junction bases numbered 6, after V lost 0 bases and J lost 7 bases. The CDR3 region is CASSQDGGQGFEKLFF. The CDR3 DNA is TGCGCCAGCAGCCAAGATGGGGGACAGGGATTTGAAAAACTGTTTTTT.

The gene calls are TRBV5-1 and TRBJ1-1; 7 bases align to TRBD1. Trimming cost V 5 bases and J 0 bases; bases outside gene matches: 13. The CDR3 has 17 residues. The germline V gene has CDR1 SGHRS and CDR2 YFSETQ. The CDR3 region is CASSPFRGQSVNTEAFF. In DNA form, the CDR3 reads TGCGCCAGCAGTCCGTTTAGGGGACAGAGTGTGAACACTGAAGCTTTCTTT.

The chain carries TRBV7-2 and TRBJ2-7, with D uncertain. V was pared by 1 base and J by 4 bases, with 17 bases between. The CDR3 runs 16 residues. Looked up from germline, CDR1 is SGHTA and CDR2 is FQGNSA. CDR3: CASSLGIRPLGYEQYF. CDR3 nucleotides: TGTGCCAGCAGCTTAGGTATTCGACCCCTTGGGTACGAGCAGTACTTC.

For the CDR3, the DNA is TGTGCCAGCTCACCGGGCAGGCCGAACACCGGGGAGCTGTTTTTT. Translating gives CASSPGRPNTGELFF. The chain employs TRBV18 and TRBJ2-2; D call uncertain. Per the germline V gene, CDR1 is KGHSH and CDR2 is LQKENI. The CDR3 has 15 residues. V lost 3 bases and J 0 bases, leaving 8 bases between the germline ends.

The V and J genes are TRBV3-1 (or the pseudogene TRBV3-2) and TRBJ2-1; D remains ambiguous. The CDR3 sequence is 13 residues long. Germline CDR1 and CDR2: LGHDT and YNNKEL (reference sequence). Between the trimmed V and J ends, which lost 3 bases and 6 bases, there was a span of 9 bases. CDR3 sequence reads: CASSQQRPNEQFF. The DNA of the CDR3 is TGTGCCAGCAGCCAGCAAAGGCCCAATGAGCAGTTCTTC.

This clone showed up just once. V usage is TRBV24-1 and J usage is TRBJ2-1; D gene ambiguous. The CDR3 contains 16 residues. With 3 bases removed from V and 3 bases from J, the gap between germline ends came to 14 bases. From germline, CDR1 is KGHDR and CDR2 SFDVKD. The CDR3 bases are TGTGCCACCAGTGATCCGCGAGCAGGCAACTACAATGAGCAGTTCTTC. The encoded protein is CATSDPRAGNYNEQFF.

The rearrangement uses TRBV2 and TRBJ2-1, with TRBD2 as a possible D gene (6 bases). Germline V gives CDR1 SNHLY, CDR2 FYNNEI. Trimming cost V 3 bases and J 10 bases, with 22 bases left between them. The CDR3 consists of 16 residues. The CDR3 is CASSDLADMTTGEQFF. CDR3 bases: TGTGCCAGCAGTGACTTAGCGGATATGACAACGGGCGAGCAGTTCTTC.

The J gene is TRBJ1-6, the V gene TRBV9; 10 bases line up with TRBD1. The CDR3 spans 16 residues. The junction had 7 bases not matched to a gene; V was cut back by 3 bases and J by 7 bases. Germline CDR1 SGDLS, CDR2 YYNGEE. For the CDR3, the DNA is TGTGCCAGCAGCGGCCGAACGGGACAGGGGAATTCACCCCTCCACTTT. Its protein product is CASSGRTGQGNSPLHF.

The chain recombines TRBV9 with TRBJ2-6; TRBD2 is a possible D gene (5 bases). Germline V gene data show CDR1 as SGDLS and CDR2 as YYNGEE. The CDR3 contains 15 residues. Trimming shortened V by 4 bases and J by 0 bases, and 8 bases separated the two germline ends. For the CDR3, the DNA is TGTGCCAGCAGCTCCGGGGACTCTGGGGCCAACGTCCTGACTTTC. It encodes CASSSGDSGANVLTF.

The chain recombines TRBV9 with TRBJ1-2; D is unclear. Germline CDR1 is SGDLS and CDR2 is YYNGEE. CDR3 length: 14 amino acids. Trimming stripped 0 bases from V and 8 bases from J, with 14 bases between. The CDR3 DNA sequence: TGTGCCAGCAGCGTAGGCGGTAGTACGGTCGGCTACACCTTC. Its translation is CASSVGGSTVGYTF. The entire variable domain, with the rest obtained from reference TRBV9 and TRBJ1-2, is as follows: DSGVTQTPKHLITATGQRVTLRCSPRSGDLSVYWYQQSLDQGLQFLIQYYNGEERAKGNILERFSAQQFPDLHSELNLSSLELGDSALYFCASSVGGSTVGYTFGSGTRLTVV.

This clone was seen just once. The chain uses TRBV20-1 and TRBJ1-1; D is perhaps TRBD1 (6 bases). Germline V gives CDR1 DFQATT, CDR2 SNEGSKA (reference sequence). V was cut by 3 bases and J by 0 bases, with 14 bases left in between. This CDR3 spans 15 amino acids. The CDR3 DNA sequence: TGCAGTGCTAGTTGGCAGGGGTCCATGAACACTGAAGCTTTCTTT. It specifies CSASWQGSMNTEAFF.

There are a few counts of this clone. V and J are TRBV7-8 and TRBJ1-3; unclear D gene. This CDR3 has 13 amino acids. V lost 1 base and J lost 4, with 5 bases in between. CDR1 is SGHVS and CDR2 is FQNEAQ in the germline V gene. For the CDR3, the DNA is TGTGCCAGCAGCTTAGGTGGCGGAAACACCATATATTTT. It encodes CASSLGGGNTIYF.

The rearrangement joins TRBV5-4 to TRBJ1-6, with 10 bases matching TRBD1. The CDR3 loop spans 15 amino acids. Germline values: CDR1 SGHNT, CDR2 YYREEE (reference sequence). J gave up 9 bases and V 4 bases, and 7 bases lay outside the gene matches. This CDR3 reads CASSQRQGAGSPLHF. The CDR3 DNA reads as TGTGCCAGCAGCCAAAGACAGGGGGCCGGTTCACCCCTCCACTTT.

The chain uses TRBV4-2 and TRBJ1-1, with a possible D match to TRBD1 (6 bases). In germline, CDR1 is LGHNA, CDR2 YNFKEQ. The CDR3 sequence is 13 residues long. V was shortened by 5 bases and J by 1 base, with 8 bases between the two germline ends. CDR3 DNA sequence: TGTGCCAGCAGCGGGACACCGAACACTGAAGCTTTCTTT. Translation gives CASSGTPNTEAFF.